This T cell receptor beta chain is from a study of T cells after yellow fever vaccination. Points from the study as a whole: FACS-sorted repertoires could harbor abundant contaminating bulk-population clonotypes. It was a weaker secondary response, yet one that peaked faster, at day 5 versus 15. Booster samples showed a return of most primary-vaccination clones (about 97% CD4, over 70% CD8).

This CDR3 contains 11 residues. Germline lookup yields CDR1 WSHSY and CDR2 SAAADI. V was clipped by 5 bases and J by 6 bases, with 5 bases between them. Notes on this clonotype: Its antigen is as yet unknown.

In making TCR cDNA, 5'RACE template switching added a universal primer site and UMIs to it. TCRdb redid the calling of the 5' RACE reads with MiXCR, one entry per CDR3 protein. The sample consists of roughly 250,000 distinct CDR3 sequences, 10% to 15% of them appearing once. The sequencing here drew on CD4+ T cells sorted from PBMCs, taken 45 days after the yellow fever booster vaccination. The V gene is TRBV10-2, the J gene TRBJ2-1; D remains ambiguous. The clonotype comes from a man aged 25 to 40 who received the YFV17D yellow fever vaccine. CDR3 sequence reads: CASSPVNEQFF. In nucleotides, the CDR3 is TGCGCCAGCAGTCCAGTCAATGAGCAGTTCTTC.